This passage covers 23 T cell receptor beta chains from one sample sequenced in a study of technical replicates of blood from a few donors. Only in-frame clones appear in the TCRdb table, and some are missing; sequencing was by immunoSEQ multiplex PCR. The sample consists of about 50,000 clones, about 90% of them appearing once. The sample taken for sequencing was PBMCs. These receptors came from a human donor in good health. Some clones in this sample may be carry-over from other donors' samples.

The chain carries TRBV19 and TRBJ2-1; D not certain. This CDR3 has 16 amino acids. CDR1 and CDR2 (germline): LNHDA, SQIVND (reference sequence). Trimming removed 7 bases from V and 3 bases from J, with 19 bases in between. CDR3 in amino acids: CASTPSPGIVYNEQFF. CDR3 DNA sequence: TGTGCCAGTACCCCCTCACCGGGTATAGTCTACAATGAGCAGTTCTTC.

V and J are TRBV25-1 and TRBJ1-2, with 7 nucleotides matching TRBD1. V dropped 2 bases and J dropped 2; count of bases not matched to a gene: 2. In germline, CDR1 is MGHDK, CDR2 SYGVNS. This CDR3 has 14 amino acids. The CDR3 DNA sequence: TGTGCCAGCAGTGAAGTCAGGGGGAACTATGGCTACACCTTC. It encodes CASSEVRGNYGYTF.

This clone has just one count. The J gene is TRBJ2-3, the V gene TRBV7-9; no reliable D call. CDR1 is SEHNR, CDR2 FQNEAQ, per germline (reference sequence). The ends were cut back, 4 bases at V and 0 bases at J, with 2 bases in the middle. This CDR3 comprises 12 residues. CDR3 sequence reads: CASSSSTDTQYF. Written as DNA, the CDR3 is TGTGCCAGCAGCTCTAGCACAGATACGCAGTATTTT.

This chain joins TRBV11-2 and TRBJ1-2; TRBD1 agrees at 7 bases. V was pared by 5 bases and J by 2 bases, with 8 bases of the junction left unmatched. Germline CDR1 SGHAT, CDR2 FQNNGV. The CDR3 consists of 15 residues. CDR3 sequence: CASSHFDRENYGYTF. For the CDR3, the DNA is TGTGCCAGCAGCCATTTCGACAGGGAAAACTATGGCTACACCTTC.

J is TRBJ2-7 and V is TRBV10-3; 10 bases fit TRBD1. The V and J ends lost 2 bases and 4 bases, in that order; junction bases with no gene match: 5. From germline, CDR1 is ENHRY and CDR2 SYGVKD. This CDR3 is built from 15 residues. Here the CDR3 DNA reads TGTGCCATCAGTGAGCCCGACAGGGGGCAATACGAGCAGTACTTC. Amino acids: CAISEPDRGQYEQYF.

The chain combines TRBV18 with TRBJ2-7; no clear D. V lost 2 bases and J lost 2, with 13 bases in between. This CDR3 region has 15 residues. The germline V gene encodes CDR1 KGHSH and CDR2 LQKENI. Here the CDR3 reads CASSPKELTTYEQYF. The CDR3 region has the DNA TGTGCCAGCTCACCAAAAGAGCTCACTACCTACGAGCAGTACTTC.

J is TRBJ2-7 and V is TRBV5-1; 8 bases line up with TRBD2. Trimming cost V 0 bases and J 0 bases; bases outside gene matches: 2. Germline lookup yields CDR1 SGHRS and CDR2 YFSETQ. The CDR3 spans 15 residues. The DNA for the CDR3 is TGCGCCAGCAGCTTGGCGGGAGGGGGCTCCTACGAGCAGTACTTC. It codes for CASSLAGGGSYEQYF.

The chain has TRBV7-9 and TRBJ1-2; 11 nucleotides agree with TRBD1. V shed 3 bases and J 12 bases; nucleotides not matched to a gene: 9. Germline values: CDR1 SEHNR, CDR2 FQNEAQ (reference sequence). This CDR3 contains 14 residues. The CDR3 loop is CASSFLGQGVVDTF. The CDR3 nucleotides are TGTGCCAGCAGCTTCCTGGGACAGGGGGTTGTCGACACCTTC.

This chain uses TRBV7-9 with TRBJ2-2; 7 nucleotides match TRBD1. The CDR3 contains 16 residues. CDR1 is SEHNR and CDR2 is FQNEAQ in the germline V gene (reference sequence). V trimming: 5 bases; J trimming: 0 bases; junction bases outside the gene matches: 6. The DNA of the CDR3 is TGTGCCAGCAGCGCCGGGACAGTCGCGAACACCGGGGAGCTGTTTTTT. Its translation is CASSAGTVANTGELFF. The variable domain in full, with the rest retrieved from reference TRBV7-9 and TRBJ2-2, is DTGVSQNPRHKITKRGQNVTFRCDPISEHNRLYWYRQTLGQGPEFLTYFQNEAQLEKSRLLSDRFSAERPKGSFSTLEIQRTEQGDSAMYLCASSAGTVANTGELFFGEGSRLTVL.

The genes are TRBV6-5 and TRBJ2-5; D may be TRBD1 (5 bases). Germline lookup yields CDR1 MNHEY and CDR2 SVGAGI. This CDR3 comprises 14 residues. V was pared by 4 bases and J by 5 bases, with 14 bases between. CDR3 in amino acids: CASSWSRAAETQYF. The CDR3 nucleotides read TGTGCCAGCAGTTGGTCCAGGGCCGCCGAGACCCAGTACTTC.

The rearrangement uses TRBV5-6 and TRBJ1-1; D perhaps matches TRBD1 (6 bases). V gave up 1 base and J gave up 4 bases, with 11 bases separating them. CDR1 SGHDT and CDR2 YYEEEE come from the germline V gene. The CDR3 spans 14 residues. CDR3 sequence: CASSLRQGSTEAFF. As DNA, the CDR3 is TGTGCCAGCAGCTTGCGGCAGGGGTCCACTGAAGCTTTCTTT.

The chain carries TRBV11-3 and TRBJ1-2; tentative D call: TRBD1 (5 bases). V lost 5 bases to trimming and J lost 4 bases, with 26 bases between them. Per germline, CDR1 SGHNT and CDR2 YENEEA. CDR3 length: 18 amino acids. This CDR3 reads CASSPREWRRRSTYGYTF. DNA for the CDR3: TGTGCCAGCAGCCCCAGGGAATGGCGCCGGAGATCCACCTATGGCTACACCTTC.

The V and J genes are TRBV7-3 and TRBJ1-1, with D possibly being TRBD1 (6 bases). V lost 6 bases and J lost 5, with 13 bases in between. CDR1 and CDR2 (germline): SGHTA, FQGTGA. The CDR3 contains 13 residues. The CDR3 DNA sequence: TGTGCCAGCAGACTACAGGGAGGGACTGAAGCTTTCTTT. Its protein is CASRLQGGTEAFF. Looking up the rest from reference TRBV7-3 and TRBJ1-1 gives the full variable domain: GAGVSQTPSNKVTEKGKYVELRCDPISGHTALYWYRQSLGQGPEFLIYFQGTGAADDSGLPNDRFFAVRPEGSVSTLKIQRTERGDSAVYLCASRLQGGTEAFFGQGTRLTVV.

The genes are TRBV4-2 and TRBJ2-1, with D tentatively TRBD2 (5 bases). Germline V gene lookup returns CDR1 LGHNA and CDR2 YNFKEQ. V was cut by 3 bases and J by 2 bases, with 11 bases left in between. The CDR3 totals 15 residues. The DNA for the CDR3 is TGTGCCAGCAGCCACGGGGTGGTTCCCTACAATGAGCAGTTCTTC. Amino acid sequence: CASSHGVVPYNEQFF.

The rearrangement uses TRBV28 and TRBJ1-1; 8 bases fit TRBD1. The CDR3 contains 15 residues. Germline V CDR1 and CDR2: MDHEN, SYDVKM. Trimming at V came to 3 bases and at J to 2 bases, leaving 5 bases not matched to a gene. This CDR3 reads CASSLGGQVNTEAFF. DNA for the CDR3: TGTGCCAGCAGTTTGGGGGGACAGGTAAACACTGAAGCTTTCTTT.

This sequence joins TRBV5-1 and TRBJ1-1; 11 nucleotides align to TRBD1. Trimming took 0 bases from V and 1 from J; bases not matched to a gene: 5. The CDR3 is 17 residues long. Germline CDR1 reads SGHRS; CDR2 reads YFSETQ. As DNA, the CDR3 is TGCGCCAGCAGCTTGGGGGACAGGGGGTTTCAGAACACTGAAGCTTTCTTT. Its translation is CASSLGDRGFQNTEAFF.

The rearrangement joins TRBV7-2 to TRBJ1-2; maybe TRBD1 (5 bases). The CDR3 length is 15 residues. Deletions cut 3 bases from V and 4 bases from J, with 15 bases between. Germline CDR1 and CDR2: SGHTA and FQGNSA. In DNA, the CDR3 is TGTGCCAGCAGCTTCCGCGACGGGGGAGTCTATGGCTACACCTTC. Amino acid sequence: CASSFRDGGVYGYTF.

This rearrangement joins TRBV5-6 to TRBJ2-7, with D tentatively TRBD2 (7 bases). Germline values: CDR1 SGHDT, CDR2 YYEEEE. The ends were cut back, 5 bases at V and 9 bases at J, with 24 bases in the middle. The CDR3 extends over 15 amino acids. The CDR3 nucleotides read TGTGCCAGCAGGCTGAGATCGGGGGGCGATACGGGGCAGTACTTC. Its protein is CASRLRSGGDTGQYF.

CDR3 loop: CASGLTNLDRGMDEQFF. CDR3 nucleotides: TGTGCTAGTGGTTTGACGAACCTGGACAGGGGGATGGATGAGCAGTTCTTC. The V and J genes are TRBV12-5 and TRBJ2-1, with 10 bases matching TRBD1. The V and J ends lost 2 bases and 8 bases, in that order; junction bases with no gene match: 12. Germline CDR1 reads LGHNT; CDR2 reads FRNRAP. The CDR3 is made up of 17 amino acids.

The V gene is TRBV27, the J gene TRBJ2-1; D not resolved. Looked up from germline, CDR1 is MNHEY and CDR2 is SMNVEV (reference sequence). Trimming pared 2 bases from V and 9 bases from J, leaving 11 bases between. This CDR3 has 13 residues. CDR3 sequence: CASSLGWAGEQFF. Written as DNA, the CDR3 is TGTGCCAGCAGTTTAGGGTGGGCCGGTGAGCAGTTCTTC.

Here the CDR3 reads CASSSANTEAFF. The CDR3 DNA follows: TGTGCCAGCAGTAGCGCTAACACTGAAGCTTTCTTT. The chain joins TRBV6-6 to TRBJ1-1; D uncertain. The germline V and J ends were trimmed by 5 bases and 2 bases, with 6 bases remaining between them. CDR1 and CDR2 from the germline V gene are MNHNY and SVGAGI (reference sequence). The CDR3 contains 12 residues.

The rearrangement links TRBV15 to TRBJ1-2, with 9 bases that match TRBD1. The V and J ends lost 8 bases and 3 bases, in that order; junction bases with no gene match: 1. The germline V gene has CDR1 LNHNV and CDR2 YYDKDF (reference sequence). The length of the CDR3 is 12 residues. This CDR3 reads CATGTGYYGYTF. CDR3 in DNA: TGTGCCACCGGGACAGGGTACTATGGCTACACCTTC.

V usage is TRBV18 and J usage is TRBJ2-3, with unresolved D. The germline V gene has CDR1 KGHSH and CDR2 LQKENI. The CDR3 runs to 14 residues. Trimming took 3 bases from V and 3 from J, leaving 10 bases between them. This chain's CDR3 is CASSPPAATDTQYF. The CDR3 region has the DNA TGTGCCAGCTCACCCCCCGCGGCAACAGATACGCAGTATTTT.